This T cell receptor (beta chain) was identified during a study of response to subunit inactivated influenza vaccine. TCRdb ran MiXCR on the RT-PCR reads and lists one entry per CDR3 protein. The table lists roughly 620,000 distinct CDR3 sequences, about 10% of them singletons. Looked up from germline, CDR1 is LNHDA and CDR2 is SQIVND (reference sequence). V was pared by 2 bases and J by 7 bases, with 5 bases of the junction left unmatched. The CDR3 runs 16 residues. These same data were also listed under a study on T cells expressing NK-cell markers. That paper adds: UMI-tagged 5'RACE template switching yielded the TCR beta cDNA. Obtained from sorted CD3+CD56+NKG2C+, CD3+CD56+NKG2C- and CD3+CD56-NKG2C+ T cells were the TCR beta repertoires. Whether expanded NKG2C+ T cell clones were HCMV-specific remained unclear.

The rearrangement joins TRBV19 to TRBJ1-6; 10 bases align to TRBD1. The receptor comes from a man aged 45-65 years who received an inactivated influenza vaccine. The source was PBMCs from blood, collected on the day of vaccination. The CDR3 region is CASSIRTGGLNSPLHF. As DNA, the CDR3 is TGTGCCAGTAGTATAAGGACAGGGGGTTTAAATTCACCCCTCCACTTT.